The 5 T cell receptor beta chains below come from one sample, sequenced in a study of blood T cell repertoires in COVID-19. Data came from immunoSEQ multiplex PCR; TCRdb stores just in-frame clones and leaves some out. Of some 150,000 clones listed, 87% are singletons. The sequencing sample was made of peripheral blood. Source of these receptors: a woman aged 60-75 years with active or convalescent COVID-19.

This clone appeared a few times. The chain has TRBV6-2 or TRBV6-3 and TRBJ2-7; 7 bases are a match to TRBD2. The CDR3 runs 15 residues. Germline V gene data show CDR1 as MNHEY and CDR2 as SVGEGT. The V segment lost 1 base and the J segment 2 bases; nucleotides outside the gene matches: 5. This CDR3 reads CASSYLSGEAYEQYF. CDR3 coding DNA: TGTGCCAGCAGTTACTTGAGCGGGGAAGCCTACGAGCAGTACTTC.

The gene calls are TRBV4-3 and TRBJ1-4; TRBD1 matches at 10 bases. The germline gives CDR1 LGHNA, CDR2 YSLEER. CDR3 size: 16 residues. V gave up 1 base and J gave up 4 bases; unmatched junction bases: 3. This CDR3 reads CASSQGGQGFNEKLFF. The CDR3 DNA reads TGCGCCAGCAGCCAAGGGGGACAGGGGTTTAATGAAAAACTGTTTTTT.

The chain employs TRBV10-3 and TRBJ1-3, with D unclear. The V and J ends lost 0 bases and 1 base respectively, with 7 bases between them. CDR1 and CDR2 (germline): ENHRY, SYGVKD. The CDR3 is 15 residues long. CDR3 in DNA: TGTGCCATCAGTGAGTCCTCCGGGTCTGGAAACACCATATATTTT. Translating gives CAISESSGSGNTIYF.

The chain is built from TRBV14 and TRBJ1-3; D is unclear. Germline values: CDR1 SGHDN, CDR2 FVKESK. The ends were cut back, 4 bases at V and 4 bases at J, with 20 bases in the middle. The CDR3 sequence is 17 residues long. CDR3 sequence reads: CASSRFGQQVMGNTIYF. The DNA of the CDR3 is TGTGCCAGCAGCCGGTTTGGGCAGCAGGTTATGGGAAACACCATATATTTT.

As DNA, the CDR3 is TGTGCCAGCAGTAGGACAGGGATGGGGACTGAAGCTTTCTTT. Its translation: CASSRTGMGTEAFF. The chain links TRBV6-5 to TRBJ1-1, with 8 bases that match TRBD1. The ends lost 5 bases at V and 5 bases at J; junction bases unmatched: 7. This CDR3 comprises 14 residues. Germline CDR1 is MNHEY and CDR2 is SVGAGI.